This entry is about one T cell receptor beta chain. Its antigen is not known. This sample was taken from a study of cytomegalovirus exposure and HLA in healthy donors. Study as a whole: Early release data held 75 million to 90 million unique TCRs from HLA-typed donors.

Researchers ran the PCR with 60 Vbeta and 13 Jbeta primers. The assay was immunoSEQ multiplex PCR, and TCRdb's table has in-frame clones only and misses some. The data show under 90,000 clones, and the top ten clones hold 15%. Germline-derived CDR1 and CDR2 are MNHEY and SVGAGI. V lost 6 bases and J lost 0, with 8 bases in between. CDR3 length equals 14 residues. Study-wide points: Upon later analysis, TCR association rates were observed to vary by HLA locus, being highest for DRB1 and lowest for HLA-C. A later analysis by the authors found several of the most significant clusters apparently linked to common viral pathogens.

This chain uses TRBV6-5 with TRBJ2-2, with D perhaps matching TRBD1 (6 bases). Sequencing was performed on PBMCs. This sequence originates from a man between 50 and 59 years old in good health and CMV-seropositive. Here the CDR3 reads CASRRDTNTGELFF. In nucleotides, the CDR3 is TGTGCCAGCAGAAGGGACACGAACACCGGGGAGCTGTTTTTT.